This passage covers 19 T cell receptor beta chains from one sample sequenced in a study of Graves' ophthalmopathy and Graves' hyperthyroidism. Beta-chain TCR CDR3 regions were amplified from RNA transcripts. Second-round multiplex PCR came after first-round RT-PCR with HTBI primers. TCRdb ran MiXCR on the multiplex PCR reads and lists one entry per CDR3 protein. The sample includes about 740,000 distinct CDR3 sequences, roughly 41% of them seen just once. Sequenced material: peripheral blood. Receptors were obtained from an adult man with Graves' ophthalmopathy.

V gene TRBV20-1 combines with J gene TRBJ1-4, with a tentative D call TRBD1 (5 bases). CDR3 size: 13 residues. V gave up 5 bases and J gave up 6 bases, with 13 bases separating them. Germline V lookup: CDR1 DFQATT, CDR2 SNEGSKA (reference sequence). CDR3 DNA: TGCAGTGCTTGGGGGGAAGGGCATGAAAAACTGTTTTTT. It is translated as CSAWGEGHEKLFF.

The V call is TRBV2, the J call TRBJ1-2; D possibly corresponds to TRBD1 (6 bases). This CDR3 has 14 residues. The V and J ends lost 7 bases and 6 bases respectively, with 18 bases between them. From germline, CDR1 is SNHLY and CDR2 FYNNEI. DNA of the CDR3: TGTGCCAGCATAAGGGGGTCGGTCCACCATGGCTACACCTTC. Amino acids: CASIRGSVHHGYTF. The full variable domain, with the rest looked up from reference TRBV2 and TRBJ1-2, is EPEVTQTPSHQVTQMGQEVILRCVPISNHLYFYWYRQILGQKVEFLVSFYNNEISEKSEIFDDQFSVERPDGSNFTLKIRSTKLEDSAMYFCASIRGSVHHGYTFGSGTRLTVV.

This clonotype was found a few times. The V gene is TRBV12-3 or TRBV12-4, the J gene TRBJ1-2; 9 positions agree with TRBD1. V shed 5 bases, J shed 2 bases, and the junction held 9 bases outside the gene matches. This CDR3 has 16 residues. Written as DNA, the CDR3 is TGTGCCAGCAGTCCTAACTACAGGGGGCTAAACTATGGCTACACCTTC. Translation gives CASSPNYRGLNYGYTF.

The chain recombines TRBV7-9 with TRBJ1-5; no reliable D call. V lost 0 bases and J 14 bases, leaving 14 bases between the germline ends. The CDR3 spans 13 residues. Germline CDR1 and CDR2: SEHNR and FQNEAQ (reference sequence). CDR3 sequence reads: CASSLAGSGDEHF. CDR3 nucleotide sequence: TGTGCCAGCAGCTTAGCAGGAAGCGGCGACGAGCATTTT.

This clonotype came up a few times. The CDR3 coding sequence is TGCAGTGCTAACCGTCCGAACGAGCAGTACTTC. It specifies CSANRPNEQYF. The chain links TRBV20-1 to TRBJ2-7; no definite D call. V was trimmed by 4 bases and J by 5 bases, leaving 9 bases between them. The CDR3 extends over 11 amino acids. Germline V gene data show CDR1 as DFQATT and CDR2 as SNEGSKA (reference sequence).

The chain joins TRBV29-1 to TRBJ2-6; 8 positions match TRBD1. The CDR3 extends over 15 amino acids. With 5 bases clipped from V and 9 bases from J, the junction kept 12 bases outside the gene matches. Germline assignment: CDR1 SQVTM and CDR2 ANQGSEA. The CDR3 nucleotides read TGCAGCGTTACGGACCAGGACAGGGCTGGCAACGTCCTGACTTTC. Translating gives CSVTDQDRAGNVLTF.

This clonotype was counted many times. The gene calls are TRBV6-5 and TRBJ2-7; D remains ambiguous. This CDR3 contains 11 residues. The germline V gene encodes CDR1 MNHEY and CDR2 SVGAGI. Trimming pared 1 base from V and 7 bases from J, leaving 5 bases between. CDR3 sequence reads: CASSYLGEQYF. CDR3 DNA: TGTGCCAGCAGTTACTTGGGGGAGCAGTACTTC.

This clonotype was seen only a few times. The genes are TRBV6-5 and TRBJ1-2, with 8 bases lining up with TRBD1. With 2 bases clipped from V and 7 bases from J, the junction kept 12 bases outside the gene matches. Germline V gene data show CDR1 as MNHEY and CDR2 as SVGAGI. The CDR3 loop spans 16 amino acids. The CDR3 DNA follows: TGTGCCAGCAGTTACCTCGGGACAGGACTGTATGGTGGCTACACCTTC. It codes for CASSYLGTGLYGGYTF.

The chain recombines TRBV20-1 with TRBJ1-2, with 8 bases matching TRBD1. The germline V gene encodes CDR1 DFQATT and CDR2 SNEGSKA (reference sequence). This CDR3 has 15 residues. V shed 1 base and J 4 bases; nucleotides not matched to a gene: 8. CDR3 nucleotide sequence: TGCAGTGCTAGAGTCGCAGGGGGCGCGGGCTATGGCTACACCTTC. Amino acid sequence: CSARVAGGAGYGYTF.

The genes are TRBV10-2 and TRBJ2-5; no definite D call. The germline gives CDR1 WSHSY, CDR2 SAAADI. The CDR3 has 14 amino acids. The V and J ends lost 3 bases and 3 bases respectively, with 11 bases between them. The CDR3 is CASSDNRREETQYF. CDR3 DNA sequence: TGCGCCAGCAGTGACAACAGAAGAGAAGAGACCCAGTACTTC.

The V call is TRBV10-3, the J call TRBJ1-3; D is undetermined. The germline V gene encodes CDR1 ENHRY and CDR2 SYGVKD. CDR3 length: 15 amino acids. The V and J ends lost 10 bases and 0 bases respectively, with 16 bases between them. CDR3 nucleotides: TGTGCCAGCGGGGAGGCCGGCAACTCTGGAAACACCATATATTTT. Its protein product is CASGEAGNSGNTIYF.

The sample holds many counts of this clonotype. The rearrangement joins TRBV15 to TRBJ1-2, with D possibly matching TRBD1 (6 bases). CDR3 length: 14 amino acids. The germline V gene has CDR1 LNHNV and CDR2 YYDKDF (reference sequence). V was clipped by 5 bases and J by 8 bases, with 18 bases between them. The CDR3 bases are TGTGCCACCAGCGCGCGGACAGCCACTGGAGGCTACACCTTC. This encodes CATSARTATGGYTF.

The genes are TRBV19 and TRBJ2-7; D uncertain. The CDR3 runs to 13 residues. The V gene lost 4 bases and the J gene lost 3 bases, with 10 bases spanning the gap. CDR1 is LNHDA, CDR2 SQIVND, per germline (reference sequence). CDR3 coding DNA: TGTGCCAGTAGTACTCAACGGCTCTACGAGCAGTACTTC. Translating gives CASSTQRLYEQYF.

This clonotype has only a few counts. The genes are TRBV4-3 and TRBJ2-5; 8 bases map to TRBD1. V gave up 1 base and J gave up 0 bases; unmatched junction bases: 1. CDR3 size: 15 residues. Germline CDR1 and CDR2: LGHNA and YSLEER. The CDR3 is CASSQGQGYQETQYF. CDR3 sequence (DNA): TGCGCCAGCAGCCAAGGACAGGGGTACCAAGAGACCCAGTACTTC.

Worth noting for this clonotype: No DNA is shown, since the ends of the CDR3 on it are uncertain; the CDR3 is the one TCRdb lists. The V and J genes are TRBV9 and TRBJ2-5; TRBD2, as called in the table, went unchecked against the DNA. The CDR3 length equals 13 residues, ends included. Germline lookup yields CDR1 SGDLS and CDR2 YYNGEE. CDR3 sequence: CASSVGVGSYGYF.

The CDR3 DNA follows: TGTGCCAGCAGCCTTGGGACGGTGAATGAGCAGTTTTTT. This codes for CASSLGTVNEQFF. The V gene is TRBV7-8, the J gene TRBJ1-4; D is perhaps TRBD1 (5 bases). Germline CDR1 SGHVS, CDR2 FQNEAQ. This CDR3 has 13 residues. The V and J ends lost 5 bases and 16 bases respectively, with 20 bases between them. The full variable domain, with the rest looked up from reference TRBV7-8 and TRBJ1-4, is GAGVSQSPRYKVAKRGQDVALRCDPISGHVSLFWYQQALGQGPEFLTYFQNEAQLDKSGLPSDRFFAERPEGSVSTLKIQRTQQEDSAVYLCASSLGTVNEQFFGSGTQLSVL.

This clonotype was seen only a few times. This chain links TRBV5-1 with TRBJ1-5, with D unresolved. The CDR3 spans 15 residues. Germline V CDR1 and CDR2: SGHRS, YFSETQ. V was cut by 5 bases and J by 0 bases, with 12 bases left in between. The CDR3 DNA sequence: TGCGCCAGCAGGGAGGGATCCAATAGCAATCAGCCCCAGCATTTT. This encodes CASREGSNSNQPQHF. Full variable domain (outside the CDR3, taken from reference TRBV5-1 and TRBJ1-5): KAGVTQTPRYLIKTRGQQVTLSCSPISGHRSVSWYQQTPGQGLQFLFEYFSETQRNKGNFPGRFSGRQFSNSRSEMNVSTLELGDSALYLCASREGSNSNQPQHFGDGTRLSIL.

Here the CDR3 reads CASSSERGGLRETQYF. The CDR3 DNA is TGTGCCAGCAGCTCTGAGCGGGGGGGCCTTAGAGAGACCCAGTACTTC. The V gene is TRBV7-2, the J gene TRBJ2-5, with TRBD2 matching over 10 bases. This CDR3 spans 16 amino acids. V gave up 4 bases and J gave up 4 bases; unmatched junction bases: 9. The germline gives CDR1 SGHTA, CDR2 FQGNSA.

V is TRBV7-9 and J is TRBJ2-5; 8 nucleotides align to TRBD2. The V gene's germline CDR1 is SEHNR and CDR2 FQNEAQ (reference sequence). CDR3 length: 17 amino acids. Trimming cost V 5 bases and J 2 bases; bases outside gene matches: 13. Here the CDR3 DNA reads TGTGCCAGCAGCGGAAGCGGGGGAGAATACCAGCAAGAGACCCAGTACTTC. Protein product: CASSGSGGEYQQETQYF. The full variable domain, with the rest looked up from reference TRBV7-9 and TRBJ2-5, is DTGVSQNPRHKITKRGQNVTFRCDPISEHNRLYWYRQTLGQGPEFLTYFQNEAQLEKSRLLSDRFSAERPKGSFSTLEIQRTEQGDSAMYLCASSGSGGEYQQETQYFGPGTRLLVL.